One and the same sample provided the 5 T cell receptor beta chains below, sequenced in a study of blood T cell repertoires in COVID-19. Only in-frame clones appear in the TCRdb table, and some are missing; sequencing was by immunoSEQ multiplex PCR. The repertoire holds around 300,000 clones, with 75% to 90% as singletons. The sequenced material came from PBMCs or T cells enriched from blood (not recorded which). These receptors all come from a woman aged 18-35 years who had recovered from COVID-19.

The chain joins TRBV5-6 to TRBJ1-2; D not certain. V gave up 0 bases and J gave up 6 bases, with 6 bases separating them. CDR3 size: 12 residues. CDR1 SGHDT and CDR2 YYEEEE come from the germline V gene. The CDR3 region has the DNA TGTGCCAGCAGCTTGGACCCGGATGGCTACACCTTC. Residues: CASSLDPDGYTF.

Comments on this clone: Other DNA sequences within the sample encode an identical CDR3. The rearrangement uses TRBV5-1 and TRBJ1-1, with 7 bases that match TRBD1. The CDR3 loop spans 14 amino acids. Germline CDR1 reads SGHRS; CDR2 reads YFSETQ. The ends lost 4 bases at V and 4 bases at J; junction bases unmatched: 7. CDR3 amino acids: CASSLQGGGTEAFF. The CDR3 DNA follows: TGCGCCAGCAGCCTTCAGGGGGGCGGCACTGAAGCTTTCTTT.

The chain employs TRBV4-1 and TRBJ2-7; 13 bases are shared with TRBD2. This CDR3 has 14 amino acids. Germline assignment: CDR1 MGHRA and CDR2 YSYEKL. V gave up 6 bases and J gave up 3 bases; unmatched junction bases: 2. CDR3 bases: TGCGCCAGCAGGCGGACTAGCGGGGGCTACGAGCAGTACTTC. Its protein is CASRRTSGGYEQYF.

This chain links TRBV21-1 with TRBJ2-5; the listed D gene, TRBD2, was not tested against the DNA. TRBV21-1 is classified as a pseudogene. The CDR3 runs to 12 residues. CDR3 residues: CASLVPQETQYF. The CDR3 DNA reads TGTGCCAGCCTAGTCCCTCAAGAGACCCAGTACTTC.

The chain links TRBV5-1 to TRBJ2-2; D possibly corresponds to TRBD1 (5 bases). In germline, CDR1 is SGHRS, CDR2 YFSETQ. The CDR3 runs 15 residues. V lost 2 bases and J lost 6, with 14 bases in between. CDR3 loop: CASSFEAGLAGELFF. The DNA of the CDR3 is TGCGCCAGCAGCTTCGAGGCAGGGTTGGCCGGGGAGCTGTTTTTT. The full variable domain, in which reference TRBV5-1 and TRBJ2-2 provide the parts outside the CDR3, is KAGVTQTPRYLIKTRGQQVTLSCSPISGHRSVSWYQQTPGQGLQFLFEYFSETQRNKGNFPGRFSGRQFSNSRSEMNVSTLELGDSALYLCASSFEAGLAGELFFGEGSRLTVL.